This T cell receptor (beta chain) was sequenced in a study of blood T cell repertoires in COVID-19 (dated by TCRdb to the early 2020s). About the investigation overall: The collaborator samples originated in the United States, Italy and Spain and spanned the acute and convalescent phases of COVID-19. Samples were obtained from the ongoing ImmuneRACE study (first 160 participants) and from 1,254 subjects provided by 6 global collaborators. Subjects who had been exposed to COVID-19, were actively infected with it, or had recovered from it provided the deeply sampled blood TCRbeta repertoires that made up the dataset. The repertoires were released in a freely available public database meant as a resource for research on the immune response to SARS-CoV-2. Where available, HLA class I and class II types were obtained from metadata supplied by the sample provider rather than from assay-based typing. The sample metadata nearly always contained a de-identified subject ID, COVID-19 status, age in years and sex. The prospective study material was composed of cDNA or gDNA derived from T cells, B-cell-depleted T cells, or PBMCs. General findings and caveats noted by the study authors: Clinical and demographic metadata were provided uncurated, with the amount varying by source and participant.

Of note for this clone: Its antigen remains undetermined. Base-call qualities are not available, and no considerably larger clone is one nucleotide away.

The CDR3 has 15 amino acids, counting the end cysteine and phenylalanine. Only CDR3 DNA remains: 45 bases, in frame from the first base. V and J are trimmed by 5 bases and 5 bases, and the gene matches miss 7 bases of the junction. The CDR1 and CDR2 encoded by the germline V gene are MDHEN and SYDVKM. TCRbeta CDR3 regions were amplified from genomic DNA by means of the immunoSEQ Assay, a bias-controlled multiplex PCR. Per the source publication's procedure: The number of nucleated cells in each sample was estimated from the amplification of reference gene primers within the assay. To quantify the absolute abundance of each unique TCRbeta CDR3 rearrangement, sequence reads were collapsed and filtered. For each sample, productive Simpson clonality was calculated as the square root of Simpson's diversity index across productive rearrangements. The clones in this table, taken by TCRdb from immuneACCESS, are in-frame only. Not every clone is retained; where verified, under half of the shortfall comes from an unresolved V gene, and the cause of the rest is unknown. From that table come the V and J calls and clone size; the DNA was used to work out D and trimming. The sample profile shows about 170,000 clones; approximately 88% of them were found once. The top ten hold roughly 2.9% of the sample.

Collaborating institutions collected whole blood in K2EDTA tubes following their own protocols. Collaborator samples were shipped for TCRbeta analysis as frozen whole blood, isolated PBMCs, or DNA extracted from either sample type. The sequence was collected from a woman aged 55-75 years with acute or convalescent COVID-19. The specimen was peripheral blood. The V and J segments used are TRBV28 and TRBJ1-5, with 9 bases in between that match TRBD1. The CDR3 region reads CASSHTGGADQPQHF. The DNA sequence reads TGTGCCAGCAGTCACACAGGGGGCGCGGATCAGCCCCAGCATTTT.